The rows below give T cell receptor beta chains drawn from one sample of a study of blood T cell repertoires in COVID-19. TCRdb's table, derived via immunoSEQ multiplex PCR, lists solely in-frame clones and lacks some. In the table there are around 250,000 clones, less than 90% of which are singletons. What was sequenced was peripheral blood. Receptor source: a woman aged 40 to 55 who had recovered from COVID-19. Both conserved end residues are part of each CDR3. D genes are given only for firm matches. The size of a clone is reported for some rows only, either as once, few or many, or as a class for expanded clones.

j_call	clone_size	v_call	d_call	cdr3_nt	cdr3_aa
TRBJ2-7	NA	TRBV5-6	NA	TGTGCCAGCAGCTTCGGGGGTTTAGTCTCCTACGAGCAGTACTTC	CASSFGGLVSYEQYF
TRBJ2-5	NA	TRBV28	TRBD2	TGTGCCAGCAGTTTACTACTAGCGGTGCCTATAAGACAAGAGACCCAGTACTTC	CASSLLLAVPIRQETQYF
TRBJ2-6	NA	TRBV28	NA	TGTGCCAGCAGCCCCATCGGGTCTGGGGCCAACGTCCTGACTTTC	CASSPIGSGANVLTF
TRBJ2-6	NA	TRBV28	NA	TGTGCCAGCAGTTTAGCAGGGCCCGGGGCCAACGTCCTGACTTTC	CASSLAGPGANVLTF
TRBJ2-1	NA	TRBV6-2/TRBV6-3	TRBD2	TGTGCCAGCAGTTACGCTGGACTAGCGGGGGCCCTCAGGGATGAGCAGTTCTTC	CASSYAGLAGALRDEQFF
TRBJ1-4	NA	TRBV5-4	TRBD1	TGTGCCAGCAGCTTACAGGGGGGTTATGAAAAACTGTTTTTT	CASSLQGGYEKLFF
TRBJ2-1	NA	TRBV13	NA	TGTGCCAGCAACATTCGGACAGTTTACAATGAGCAGTTCTTC	CASNIRTVYNEQFF
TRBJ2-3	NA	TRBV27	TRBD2	TGTGCCAGCAGTTTAGTTGGGACTAGGCGTGGTACAGATACGCAGTATTTT	CASSLVGTRRGTDTQYF
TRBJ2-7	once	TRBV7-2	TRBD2	TGTGCCAGCAGCTTGCCGGGACTAGCGGGGATGCACGAGCAGTACTTC	CASSLPGLAGMHEQYF
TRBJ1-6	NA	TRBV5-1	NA	TGCGCCAGCAGCTTACAGTCGAGCTCCTATAATTCACCCCTCCACTTT	CASSLQSSSYNSPLHF
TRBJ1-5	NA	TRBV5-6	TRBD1	TGTGCCAGCAGATACGGTCCGGGACAGGGGGATCAGCCCCAGCATTTT	CASRYGPGQGDQPQHF
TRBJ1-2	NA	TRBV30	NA	TGTGCCTGGTGGTTTCAGGGCTCCAACTATGGCTACACCTTC	CAWWFQGSNYGYTF
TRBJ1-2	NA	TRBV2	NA	TGTGCCAGCACCCCCATCAGGGAGGACCCTTATGGCTACACCTTC	CASTPIREDPYGYTF
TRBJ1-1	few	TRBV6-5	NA	TGTGCCAGCGGACAGCTGAACACTGAAGCTTTCTTT	CASGQLNTEAFF
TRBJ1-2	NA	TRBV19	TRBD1	TGTGCCAGTAGTATTACAGGGGGTTATGGCTACACCTTC	CASSITGGYGYTF
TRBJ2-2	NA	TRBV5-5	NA	TGTGCCAGCAAAGCTTGGGAGACGGGGAACACCGGGGAGCTGTTTTTT	CASKAWETGNTGELFF
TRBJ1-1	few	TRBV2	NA	TGTGCCAGCAGTGAGTACTGGCCAGGGGCGGCTTTCTTT	CASSEYWPGAAFF
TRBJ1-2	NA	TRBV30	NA	TGTGCCTGGAATCCTGCGGGCGGGGGACTATGGGGCTACACCTTC	CAWNPAGGGLWGYTF